Below are 10 T cell receptor beta chains sequenced from a single sample in a study of cytomegalovirus exposure and HLA in healthy donors. With 60 Vbeta and 13 Jbeta primers, the PCR was carried out. Clones were read by immunoSEQ multiplex PCR, and TCRdb kept only the in-frame ones, dropping some. The sample contains over 150,000 clones, about 81% of which appear only once. Source material: PBMCs. The receptors were sampled from a girl aged 10 to 17 in good health and CMV-seropositive.

The chain carries TRBV4-1 and TRBJ1-3, with TRBD1 as a possible D gene (5 bases). Germline CDR1 MGHRA, CDR2 YSYEKL. V dropped 2 bases and J dropped 5 bases, with 16 bases sitting between them. The CDR3 is 16 amino acids. As DNA, the CDR3 is TGCGCCAGCAGCCAATACCCCTGGGGGGACCGAAACACCATATATTTT. Translated: CASSQYPWGDRNTIYF.

The chain employs TRBV11-3 and TRBJ2-1; D not resolved. This CDR3 has 11 residues. Trimming cost V 8 bases and J 11 bases, with 13 bases left between them. CDR1 is SGHNT and CDR2 is YENEEA in the germline V gene. CDR3 bases: TGTGCCAGCTCCGACGCCAGGCAGCAGTTCTTC. It specifies CASSDARQQFF.

The chain recombines TRBV19 with TRBJ2-7, with D possibly being TRBD2 (6 bases). Germline V gene sequence: CDR1 LNHDA, CDR2 SQIVND (reference sequence). Trimming removed 1 base at V and 4 bases at J, with 14 bases between. The CDR3 is made up of 15 amino acids. CDR3 sequence: CASSIGTEGTYEQYF. CDR3 coding DNA: TGTGCCAGTAGTATAGGCACGGAGGGGACTTACGAGCAGTACTTC.

J is TRBJ2-5 and V is TRBV7-3; 10 nucleotides agree with TRBD1. Trimming removed 5 bases from V and 5 bases from J; junction bases left unmatched: 2. CDR1 is SGHTA, CDR2 FQGTGA, per germline. This CDR3 region has 13 residues. The CDR3 sequence: CASSPGQGETQYF. As DNA, the CDR3 is TGTGCCAGCAGCCCGGGACAGGGGGAGACCCAGTACTTC.

This sequence joins TRBV28 and TRBJ2-7; TRBD2 is a possible D gene (6 bases). Germline CDR1 reads MDHEN; CDR2 reads SYDVKM. The V end lost 7 bases, the J end lost 4 bases, and 20 bases lay between the germline ends. This CDR3 contains 15 residues. This chain's CDR3 is CASTPWSEGAYEQYF. DNA of the CDR3: TGTGCCAGCACCCCCTGGTCGGAGGGCGCGTACGAGCAGTACTTC.

This chain uses TRBV27 with TRBJ2-7; 9 bases are shared with TRBD2. This CDR3 is 17 amino acids long. The trim removed 3 bases at V and 3 bases at J, leaving 12 bases unmatched. Germline lookup yields CDR1 MNHEY and CDR2 SMNVEV (reference sequence). The DNA for the CDR3 is TGTGCCAGCAGTTTCCTCCCCATTAGCGGGGGAGACTACGAGCAGTACTTC. Translated, it gives CASSFLPISGGDYEQYF.

The rearrangement uses TRBV14 and TRBJ2-5; 9 bases match TRBD1. Germline CDR1 SGHDN, CDR2 FVKESK. The V and J ends lost 4 bases and 4 bases, in that order; junction bases with no gene match: 4. The CDR3 totals 14 residues. The CDR3 bases are TGTGCCAGCAGCCCCTGGACAGGGGCAGAGACCCAGTACTTC. This translates into CASSPWTGAETQYF.

The V call is TRBV28, the J call TRBJ1-2; no clear D. Deletions cut 2 bases from V and 2 bases from J, with 9 bases between. The CDR3 runs 14 residues. Germline values: CDR1 MDHEN, CDR2 SYDVKM. The chain's CDR3 is CASSLIGLNYGYTF. For the CDR3, the DNA is TGTGCCAGCAGTTTAATCGGACTGAACTATGGCTACACCTTC.

The gene calls are TRBV19 and TRBJ2-7, with 9 bases that match TRBD1. With 5 bases clipped from V and 3 bases from J, the junction kept 8 bases outside the gene matches. Germline V gene sequence: CDR1 LNHDA, CDR2 SQIVND (reference sequence). The CDR3 consists of 15 residues. The CDR3 sequence is CASSVVGTGFYEQYF. The CDR3 region has the DNA TGTGCCAGTAGTGTAGTTGGGACAGGGTTCTACGAGCAGTACTTC.

The chain employs TRBV5-1 and TRBJ1-1, with D hard to call. Germline V CDR1 and CDR2: SGHRS, YFSETQ. V was trimmed by 3 bases and J by 7 bases, leaving 19 bases between them. This CDR3 comprises 15 residues. CDR3 amino acids: CASSWSAGGGIEAFF. The CDR3 DNA reads as TGCGCCAGCAGCTGGAGTGCAGGAGGAGGGATTGAAGCTTTCTTT.